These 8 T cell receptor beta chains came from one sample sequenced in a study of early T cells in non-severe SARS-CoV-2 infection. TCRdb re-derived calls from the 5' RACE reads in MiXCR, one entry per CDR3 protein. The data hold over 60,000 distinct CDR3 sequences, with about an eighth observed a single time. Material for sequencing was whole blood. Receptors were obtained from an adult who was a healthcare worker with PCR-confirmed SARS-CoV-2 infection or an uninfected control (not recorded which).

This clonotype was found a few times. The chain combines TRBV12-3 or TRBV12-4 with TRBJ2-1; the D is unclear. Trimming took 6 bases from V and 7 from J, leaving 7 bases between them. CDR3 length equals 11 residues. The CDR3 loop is CASSFKNEQFF. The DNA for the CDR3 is TGTGCCAGCAGCTTCAAGAATGAGCAGTTCTTC.

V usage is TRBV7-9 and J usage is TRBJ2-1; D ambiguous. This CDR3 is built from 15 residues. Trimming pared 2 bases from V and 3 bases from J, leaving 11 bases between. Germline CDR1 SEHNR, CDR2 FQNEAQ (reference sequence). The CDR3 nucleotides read TGTGCCAGCAGCTTAAAGGGTCTTATCTACAATGAGCAGTTCTTC. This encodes CASSLKGLIYNEQFF.

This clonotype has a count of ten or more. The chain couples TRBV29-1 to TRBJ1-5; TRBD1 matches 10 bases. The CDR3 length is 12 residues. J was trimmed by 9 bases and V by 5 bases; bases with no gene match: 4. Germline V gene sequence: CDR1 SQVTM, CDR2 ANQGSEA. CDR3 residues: CSVMTGGSPQHF. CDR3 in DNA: TGCAGCGTTATGACAGGGGGCTCGCCCCAGCATTTT.

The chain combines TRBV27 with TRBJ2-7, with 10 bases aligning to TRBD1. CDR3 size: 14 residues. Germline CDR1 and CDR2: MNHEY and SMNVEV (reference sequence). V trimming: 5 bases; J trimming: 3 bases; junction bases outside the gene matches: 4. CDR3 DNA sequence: TGTGCCAGCAGTGACAGGGGGCCAGTCTACGAGCAGTACTTC. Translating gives CASSDRGPVYEQYF.

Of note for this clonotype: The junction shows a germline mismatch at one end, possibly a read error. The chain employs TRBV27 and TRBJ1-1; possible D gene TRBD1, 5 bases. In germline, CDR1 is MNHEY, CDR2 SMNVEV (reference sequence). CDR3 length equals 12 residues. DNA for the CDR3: TGCGCACCCGAGCCAGGGATGGGGGGAGCTTTCTTT. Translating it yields CAPEPGMGGAFF.

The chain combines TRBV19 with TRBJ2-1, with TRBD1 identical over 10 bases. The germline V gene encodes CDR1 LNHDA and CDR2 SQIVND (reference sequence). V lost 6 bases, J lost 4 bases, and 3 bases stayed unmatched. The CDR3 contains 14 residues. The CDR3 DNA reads TGTGCCAGTAGGGGGACAGGGGAGTACAATGAGCAGTTCTTC. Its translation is CASRGTGEYNEQFF. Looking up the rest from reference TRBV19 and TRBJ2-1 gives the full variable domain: DGGITQSPKYLFRKEGQNVTLSCEQNLNHDAMYWYRQDPGQGLRLIYYSQIVNDFQKGDIAEGYSVSREKKESFPLTVTSAQKNPTAFYLCASRGTGEYNEQFFGPGTRLTVL.

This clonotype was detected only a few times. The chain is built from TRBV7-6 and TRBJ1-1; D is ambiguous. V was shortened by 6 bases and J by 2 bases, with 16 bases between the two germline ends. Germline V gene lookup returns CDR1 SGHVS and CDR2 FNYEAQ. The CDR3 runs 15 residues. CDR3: CASRKPEAGNTEAFF. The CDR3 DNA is TGTGCCAGCAGGAAACCCGAGGCGGGTAACACTGAAGCTTTCTTT.

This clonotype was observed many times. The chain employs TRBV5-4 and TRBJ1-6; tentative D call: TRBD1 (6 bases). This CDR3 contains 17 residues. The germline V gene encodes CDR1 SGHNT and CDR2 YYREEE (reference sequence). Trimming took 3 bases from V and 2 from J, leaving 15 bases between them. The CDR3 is CASSSGGGGAYNSPLHF. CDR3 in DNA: TGTGCCAGCAGCTCCGGAGGGGGGGGAGCCTATAATTCACCCCTCCACTTT.